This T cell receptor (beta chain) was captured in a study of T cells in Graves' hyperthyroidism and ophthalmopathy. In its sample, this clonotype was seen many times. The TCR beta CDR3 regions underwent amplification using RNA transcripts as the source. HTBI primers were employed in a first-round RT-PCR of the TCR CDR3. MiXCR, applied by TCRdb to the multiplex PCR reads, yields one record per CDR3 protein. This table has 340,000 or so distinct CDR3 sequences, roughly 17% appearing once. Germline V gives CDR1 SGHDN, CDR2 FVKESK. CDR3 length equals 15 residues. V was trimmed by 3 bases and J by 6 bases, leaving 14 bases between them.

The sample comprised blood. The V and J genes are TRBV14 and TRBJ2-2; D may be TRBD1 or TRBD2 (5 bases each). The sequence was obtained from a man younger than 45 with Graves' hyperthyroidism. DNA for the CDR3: TGTGCCAGCAGCCAGGTTTTCGGGGCCGCCGGGGAGCTGTTTTTT. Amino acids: CASSQVFGAAGELFF.